This TCR beta chain is drawn from a study of T cell clonotyping in hematopoietic cell transplantation (dated by TCRdb to the early 2020s). As for the study more broadly: In the study, 135 blood samples were gathered from roughly 40 consecutive transplant recipients and their related donors. Recruitment of patients was conducted between late 2015 and 2017, and follow-up was continued until late 2020 or death.

Beyond this particular receptor, the publication reports: Donor and pretransplant recipient Inverse Simpson Index values predicted broader posttransplant TCR repertoire diversity. The sample size was limited, and CD4 and CD8 repertoire contributions could not be separated because cells were not sorted. Just a small fraction of recipient repertoires overlapped with donor repertoires, and more than 97% appeared de novo at the given depth. Recipient TCR diversity fell after transplant, with pathologically expanded clonotypes rising progressively from day 30 to day 180.

For TCR beta sequencing, blood samples came from the related transplant donors. Using Nuclei Lysis Solution, genomic DNA was extracted from unfractionated peripheral blood mononuclear cells that were either fresh or cryopreserved. Regarding this clone: Its antigen is unknown. Base qualities are missing; no much larger clone stands one base away.

With the immunoSEQ assay, which is a bias-controlled multiplex PCR relying on V- and J-specific primers, TCR beta CDR3 regions were amplified from genomic DNA. In a second PCR step, the CDR3 amplicons were tagged with a proprietary barcode plus Illumina adapter sequences. An Illumina MiSeq instrument was used for sequencing of the CDR3 libraries. Per the authors' processing: immunoSEQ Analyzer 3.0 was used for export and quality control, with R Bioconductor and Immunarch used for downstream analyses. Only productive rearrangements within the normalized downsampled data set were used in the calculation of repertoire metrics. Pathologically expanded clonotypes were defined as those larger than 5 templates in the normalized cohort. Repertoire diversity was measured with the Inverse Simpson Index. To capture all clonotypes, CMV-specificity analyses were performed on the non-normalized data set. Entries here come from immuneACCESS through TCRdb and include only in-frame sequences with V and J called. Some clones fail to appear in such tables; in the studies checked, an unresolved V gene covers under half of the shortfall, and the cause of the remainder is unknown. That table furnishes V, J and clone size, whereas the DNA furnished D and trimming. The table for this sample lists approximately 75,000 clones; over 90% of them were counted only once. Around 1.5% of the sample comes from the top ten.

CDR3 length: 14 amino acids, cysteine to phenylalanine. Of the read, only the CDR3 DNA is kept; its 42 bases are in frame from base 1. Trimming takes 5 bases from V and 6 bases from J, and the germline ends sit 17 bases apart. Per the germline V gene, SGHRS is the CDR1 and YFSETQ is the CDR2. The source is a middle-aged man in good health. Some clones in this sample may be carry-over from other donors' samples. The sample comprised peripheral blood mononuclear cells. Recombination connected TRBV5-1 to TRBJ1-2; TRBD1 is a weak D gene call, 6 bases matching. CDR3 protein: CASRINPGQDGYTF. In nucleotide form, the sequence is TGCGCCAGCAGGATAAATCCGGGACAAGATGGCTACACCTTC.